The 31 T cell receptor beta chains below all came from one sample that was sequenced in a study of graft-versus-host responses after intestinal transplantation. These TCRs' antigens remain unknown. The data were produced by immunoSEQ multiplex PCR, yet TCRdb's version contains in-frame clones alone and is incomplete. This table has over 100,000 clones, 80% to 95% appearing once. The sequences come from unstimulated CD4+ T cells sorted from spleen or lymph node cells, collected before intestinal transplant. The receptors come from a human donor who received an intestinal transplant.

This chain uses TRBV27 with TRBJ1-1; TRBD1 aligns across 7 bases. This CDR3 comprises 15 residues. The V and J ends lost 5 bases and 1 base, in that order; junction bases with no gene match: 7. Germline CDR1 is MNHEY and CDR2 is SMNVEV (reference sequence). DNA for the CDR3: TGTGCCAGCAGTCCTCGGACAGGAGGGAACACTGAAGCTTTCTTT. Its translation is CASSPRTGGNTEAFF.

This clone showed up just once. J is TRBJ2-2 and V is TRBV18; TRBD2 matches at 7 bases. Germline CDR1 KGHSH, CDR2 LQKENI. CDR3 length equals 16 residues. The trim removed 3 bases at V and 0 bases at J, leaving 4 bases unmatched. This chain's CDR3 is CASSPRLAPNTGELFF. CDR3 nucleotides: TGTGCCAGCTCACCTCGACTAGCTCCGAACACCGGGGAGCTGTTTTTT.

This clone was seen a single time. V usage is TRBV27 and J usage is TRBJ2-7, with TRBD1 matching over 7 bases. The V segment lost 4 bases and the J segment 2 bases; nucleotides outside the gene matches: 8. The CDR3 covers 15 residues. Germline loops: CDR1 MNHEY, CDR2 SMNVEV (reference sequence). The CDR3 region has the DNA TGTGCCAGCAGTTCCCCGGGACAGCGAACCTACGAGCAGTACTTC. This gives the protein CASSSPGQRTYEQYF.

This chain joins TRBV28 and TRBJ2-5, with D unresolved. CDR1 is MDHEN and CDR2 is SYDVKM in the germline V gene. The V gene lost 3 bases and the J gene lost 5 bases, with 1 base spanning the gap. CDR3 length: 10 residues. The CDR3 DNA is TGTGCCAGCAGTTTTGAGACCCAGTACTTC. The encoded protein is CASSFETQYF.

The chain joins TRBV5-1 to TRBJ2-5, with 7 bases fitting TRBD2. V dropped 3 bases and J dropped 1; count of bases not matched to a gene: 6. CDR1 and CDR2 from the germline V gene are SGHRS and YFSETQ. The length of the CDR3 is 15 residues. In nucleotides, the CDR3 is TGCGCCAGCAGCTCGTCAGGGAGGGGCCAAGAGACCCAGTACTTC. This codes for CASSSSGRGQETQYF.

The chain has TRBV29-1 and TRBJ1-2; D gene unclear. V lost 5 bases, J lost 1 base, and 5 bases lay in between. Germline CDR1 is SQVTM and CDR2 is ANQGSEA. CDR3 length equals 11 residues. DNA for the CDR3: TGCAGCGTTTTGCATAACTATGGCTACACCTTC. It encodes CSVLHNYGYTF.

This chain connects TRBV5-4 to TRBJ2-1; possibly TRBD2 for D (7 bases). V gave up 5 bases and J gave up 5 bases, with 17 bases separating them. From germline, CDR1 is SGHNT and CDR2 YYREEE (reference sequence). CDR3 length: 15 residues. For the CDR3, the DNA is TGTGCCAGCAGTTACGGGAGGCCAGGGGACAATGAGCAGTTCTTC. Translating gives CASSYGRPGDNEQFF.

J is TRBJ1-1 and V is TRBV16; D may be TRBD1 (6 bases). V was cut by 2 bases and J by 0 bases, with 13 bases left in between. The germline V gene has CDR1 KGHSY and CDR2 FQNENV. The CDR3 is made up of 16 amino acids. CDR3 nucleotide sequence: TGTGCCAGCAGCCAAGGAATAGGGGGGTTGAACACTGAAGCTTTCTTT. Translated, it gives CASSQGIGGLNTEAFF.

This rearrangement joins TRBV5-1 to TRBJ1-1; D gene ambiguous. CDR1 is SGHRS, CDR2 YFSETQ, per germline. There are 13 residues in the CDR3. V dropped 4 bases and J dropped 1 base, with 8 bases sitting between them. The CDR3 DNA reads as TGCGCCAGCAGCCGAGGCCCGAACACTGAAGCTTTCTTT. Its translation: CASSRGPNTEAFF.

The chain employs TRBV27 and TRBJ1-2; TRBD1 matches at 8 bases. J was trimmed by 4 bases and V by 6 bases; bases with no gene match: 4. Looked up from germline, CDR1 is MNHEY and CDR2 is SMNVEV (reference sequence). The CDR3 has 13 amino acids. The CDR3 reads CASRSTGGYGYTF. For the CDR3, the DNA is TGTGCCAGCAGGTCAACAGGGGGCTATGGCTACACCTTC.

This clone was counted only a few times. CDR3 in amino acids: CASSLSERGGYEQYF. DNA for the CDR3: TGTGCCAGCAGCTTATCCGAGCGGGGTGGGTACGAGCAGTACTTC. This rearrangement joins TRBV11-2 to TRBJ2-7; 7 nucleotides line up with TRBD2. CDR3 length: 15 amino acids. Germline V CDR1 and CDR2: SGHAT, FQNNGV. V lost 2 bases to trimming and J lost 4 bases; unmatched junction nucleotides: 8.

V and J are TRBV6-1 and TRBJ1-1; no reliable D call. CDR3 length: 16 residues. The germline gives CDR1 MNHNS, CDR2 SASEGT. V gave up 4 bases and J gave up 3 bases, with 18 bases separating them. CDR3 DNA: TGTGCCAGCAGTGCCCCCGGACGGACTTCCGACACTGAAGCTTTCTTT. It specifies CASSAPGRTSDTEAFF.

V is TRBV6-5 and J is TRBJ2-1, with TRBD1 matching 10 bases. Germline V CDR1 and CDR2: MNHEY, SVGAGI. The CDR3 spans 14 residues. V shed 5 bases and J 5 bases; nucleotides not matched to a gene: 3. The CDR3 bases are TGTGCCAGCAGTGACAGGGGGCCTCACAATGAGCAGTTCTTC. Its protein is CASSDRGPHNEQFF.

The chain combines TRBV28 with TRBJ2-3; TRBD2 aligns across 11 bases. Germline CDR1 MDHEN, CDR2 SYDVKM. CDR3 length equals 19 residues. J lost 5 bases, V lost 5 bases, and 18 bases had no gene match. CDR3 coding DNA: TGTGCCAGCAGTGCGACGCTCTTAGCGGGAGGGAGCTGGGGAGATACGCAGTATTTT. It codes for CASSATLLAGGSWGDTQYF.

The V gene is TRBV5-1, the J gene TRBJ2-3; TRBD1 aligns across 7 bases. Germline CDR1 and CDR2: SGHRS and YFSETQ. Losses at the gene ends were 4 bases for V and 3 bases for J; bases not matched to a gene: 17. This CDR3 region has 18 residues. The CDR3 DNA reads TGCGCCAGCAGCCTGGTGGCTATTCCGACAGGGAGTACAGATACGCAGTATTTT. It encodes CASSLVAIPTGSTDTQYF.

This sequence joins TRBV7-3 and TRBJ2-1; 10 bases align to TRBD2. CDR1 SGHTA and CDR2 FQGTGA come from the germline V gene. V dropped 4 bases and J dropped 5; count of bases not matched to a gene: 5. CDR3 length: 15 amino acids. This CDR3 reads CASSSGTSVNNEQFF. Written as DNA, the CDR3 is TGTGCCAGCAGCTCCGGGACTAGCGTGAACAATGAGCAGTTCTTC.

The rearrangement joins TRBV10-3 to TRBJ1-2; TRBD1 matches 7 bases. The trim removed 6 bases at V and 0 bases at J, leaving 10 bases unmatched. This CDR3 contains 16 residues. Per the germline V gene, CDR1 is ENHRY and CDR2 is SYGVKD. CDR3 in amino acids: CAIRSGTATANYGYTF. Here the CDR3 DNA reads TGTGCCATCAGGTCCGGGACAGCTACCGCTAACTATGGCTACACCTTC.

This chain uses TRBV28 with TRBJ2-7; 10 positions match TRBD2. With 6 bases clipped from V and 2 bases from J, the junction kept 7 bases outside the gene matches. The germline V gene has CDR1 MDHEN and CDR2 SYDVKM. The CDR3 is 15 amino acids. The CDR3 is CASRLSGRRPYEQYF. The CDR3 DNA reads as TGTGCCAGCAGACTTAGCGGGAGGCGTCCCTACGAGCAGTACTTC.

This clone was seen a single time. The V gene is TRBV9, the J gene TRBJ2-1; D gene ambiguous. Trimming cost V 0 bases and J 5 bases, with 12 bases left between them. The CDR3 runs 15 residues. CDR1 and CDR2 (germline): SGDLS, YYNGEE. The CDR3 is CASSVELRIHNEQFF. The CDR3 nucleotides are TGTGCCAGCAGCGTAGAACTACGGATCCACAATGAGCAGTTCTTC.

This chain links TRBV5-1 with TRBJ2-6, with 8 positions matching TRBD1. Germline CDR1 reads SGHRS; CDR2 reads YFSETQ. The CDR3 consists of 16 residues. The trim removed 4 bases at V and 2 bases at J, leaving 5 bases unmatched. The CDR3 DNA is TGCGCCAGCAGCGGCATGACAGGGGCTGGGGCCAACGTCCTGACTTTC. Protein product: CASSGMTGAGANVLTF.

CDR3 region: CASSSLGDLRYEQYF. CDR3 DNA sequence: TGTGCCAGCAGTTCGCTCGGGGACCTCCGCTACGAGCAGTACTTC. The chain links TRBV28 to TRBJ2-7, with D perhaps TRBD1 or TRBD2 (5 bases each). This CDR3 region has 15 residues. Trimming pared 4 bases from V and 3 bases from J, leaving 16 bases between. Germline lookup yields CDR1 MDHEN and CDR2 SYDVKM.

As DNA, the CDR3 is TGTGCCAGCAGGGAAGGACAGGGGATGAACACCGGGGAGCTGTTTTTT. It encodes CASREGQGMNTGELFF. The chain has TRBV11-1 and TRBJ2-2; 9 positions agree with TRBD1. The CDR3 extends over 16 amino acids. The junction had 6 bases not matched to a gene; V was cut back by 6 bases and J by 1 base. Germline V gene lookup returns CDR1 SGHAT and CDR2 FQDESV (reference sequence).

The chain is built from TRBV6-5 and TRBJ2-1, with 7 positions matching TRBD2. Germline CDR1 reads MNHEY; CDR2 reads SVGAGI. Losses at the gene ends were 0 bases for V and 0 bases for J; bases not matched to a gene: 2. The length of the CDR3 is 16 residues. The CDR3 DNA reads TGTGCCAGCAGTTACTCGCGGGGGAGCTCCTACAATGAGCAGTTCTTC. Its translation is CASSYSRGSSYNEQFF.

The rearrangement links TRBV14 to TRBJ2-7; D not resolved. Between the trimmed V and J ends, which lost 2 bases and 3 bases, there was a span of 11 bases. Germline V CDR1 and CDR2: SGHDN, FVKESK. The CDR3 totals 14 residues. This CDR3 is CASSQLGLGYEQYF. CDR3 sequence (DNA): TGTGCCAGCAGCCAACTGGGTCTAGGCTACGAGCAGTACTTC. Using reference TRBV14 and TRBJ2-7 for the parts outside the CDR3, the full variable domain is EAGVTQFPSHSVIEKGQTVTLRCDPISGHDNLYWYRRVMGKEIKFLLHFVKESKQDESGMPNNRFLAERTGGTYSTLKVQPAELEDSGVYFCASSQLGLGYEQYFGPGTRLTVT.

This rearrangement joins TRBV29-1 to TRBJ1-1, with TRBD1 matching 7 bases. Germline lookup yields CDR1 SQVTM and CDR2 ANQGSEA. This CDR3 is 12 amino acids long. Trimming at V came to 6 bases and at J to 7 bases, leaving 8 bases not matched to a gene. CDR3 in DNA: TGCAGCGTCGACAGGGTGTGGGGTGAAGCTTTCTTT. Protein sequence: CSVDRVWGEAFF.

This clone was recorded a few times. The J gene is TRBJ2-7, the V gene TRBV5-1, with TRBD2 matching over 12 bases. Germline V lookup: CDR1 SGHRS, CDR2 YFSETQ. The CDR3 covers 15 residues. After removal of 4 bases from V and 4 bases from J, the junction contained 6 bases not matched to a gene. The CDR3 nucleotides read TGCGCCAGCAGCCGACGGACTAGCGGGATTTACGAGCAGTACTTC. This translates into CASSRRTSGIYEQYF.

The chain recombines TRBV11-3 with TRBJ2-7, with D unresolved. V lost 5 bases, J lost 4 bases, and 9 bases lay in between. CDR1 and CDR2 (germline): SGHNT, YENEEA. The CDR3 has 12 amino acids. CDR3 region: CASSGNGYEQYF. CDR3 DNA sequence: TGTGCCAGCAGCGGGAACGGGTACGAGCAGTACTTC.

The chain combines TRBV27 with TRBJ1-2; D may be TRBD1 (6 bases). The CDR3 is 13 residues long. Germline V gene data show CDR1 as MNHEY and CDR2 as SMNVEV (reference sequence). V was trimmed by 7 bases and J by 8 bases, leaving 17 bases between them. The CDR3 loop reads CASTAVGGFGYTF. In nucleotides, the CDR3 is TGTGCCAGCACCGCAGTGGGGGGCTTCGGCTACACCTTC.

V and J are TRBV29-1 and TRBJ1-1, with 9 nucleotides matching TRBD1. Germline CDR1 SQVTM, CDR2 ANQGSEA. The ends lost 7 bases at V and 4 bases at J; junction bases unmatched: 4. This CDR3 has 12 amino acids. CDR3 nucleotides: TGCAGCGCGGAACAGGGGGCCACTGAAGCTTTCTTT. This encodes CSAEQGATEAFF.

This chain joins TRBV25-1 and TRBJ1-2; TRBD1 might be the D (5 bases). Trimming stripped 3 bases from V and 8 bases from J, with 19 bases between. The CDR3 has 15 residues. CDR1 is MGHDK, CDR2 SYGVNS, per germline. The CDR3 loop is CASSDIERGASGYTF. The DNA for the CDR3 is TGTGCCAGCAGTGATATTGAAAGGGGAGCATCGGGCTACACCTTC.

The V gene is TRBV2, the J gene TRBJ1-2; the D gene is possibly TRBD1 (5 bases). CDR3 length: 12 residues. V lost 6 bases, J lost 12 bases, and 17 bases lay in between. Germline V gene lookup returns CDR1 SNHLY and CDR2 FYNNEI. CDR3 region: CASRVLGTSDTF. The CDR3 coding sequence is TGTGCCAGCAGAGTCTTGGGGACGTCTGACACCTTC. Full variable domain (outside the CDR3, taken from reference TRBV2 and TRBJ1-2): EPEVTQTPSHQVTQMGQEVILRCVPISNHLYFYWYRQILGQKVEFLVSFYNNEISEKSEIFDDQFSVERPDGSNFTLKIRSTKLEDSAMYFCASRVLGTSDTFGSGTRLTVV.